The T cell receptor (beta chain) described here comes from a study of blood T cell repertoires in COVID-19. Turning to the study itself: Sample material is recorded as cDNA or gDNA derived from T cells, B-cell-depleted T cells, or PBMCs.

Germline trimming cut 4 bases from V and 7 bases from J; bases unmatched to any gene: 6. This CDR3 spans 16 amino acids. Germline V CDR1 and CDR2: LGHDT, YNNKEL (reference sequence). As handled by the study authors: Reference gene primer amplification in the assay estimated nucleated cell counts. This table comes from immunoSEQ multiplex PCR, and its TCRdb copy is limited to in-frame clones, with some not included. V, J and clone size are taken as reported in that table, and D and trimming were inferred from the DNA itself. The sample shows 40,000 to 45,000 clones, about 90% of them seen only once. The chain carries TRBV3-1 (or the pseudogene TRBV3-2) and TRBJ2-1; 14 bases map to TRBD2. This clonotype was sampled from a middle-aged man with active COVID-19. Sequences were obtained from peripheral blood. This CDR3 reads CASSPGLAGGGNEQFF. As DNA, the CDR3 is TGTGCCAGCAGCCCCGGACTAGCGGGAGGTGGAAATGAGCAGTTCTTC.